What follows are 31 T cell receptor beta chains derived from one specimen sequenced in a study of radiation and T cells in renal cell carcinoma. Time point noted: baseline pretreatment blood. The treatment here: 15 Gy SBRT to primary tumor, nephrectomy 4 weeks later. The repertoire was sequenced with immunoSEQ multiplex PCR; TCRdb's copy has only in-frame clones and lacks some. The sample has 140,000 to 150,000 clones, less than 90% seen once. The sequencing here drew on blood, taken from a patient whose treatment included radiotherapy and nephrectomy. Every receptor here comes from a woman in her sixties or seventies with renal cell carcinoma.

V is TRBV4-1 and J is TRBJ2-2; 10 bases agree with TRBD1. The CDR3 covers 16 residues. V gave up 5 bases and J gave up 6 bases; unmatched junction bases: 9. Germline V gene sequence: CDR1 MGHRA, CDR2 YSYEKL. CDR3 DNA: TGCGCCAGCAGCACTCGGACAGGGGGAAGGGCCGGGGAGCTGTTTTTT. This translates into CASSTRTGGRAGELFF.

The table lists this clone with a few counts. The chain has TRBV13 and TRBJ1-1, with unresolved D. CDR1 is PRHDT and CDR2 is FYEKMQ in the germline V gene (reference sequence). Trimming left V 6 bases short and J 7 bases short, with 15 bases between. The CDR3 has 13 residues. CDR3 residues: CASRLKRTVEAFF. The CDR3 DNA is TGTGCCAGCAGATTAAAGAGGACGGTTGAAGCTTTCTTT. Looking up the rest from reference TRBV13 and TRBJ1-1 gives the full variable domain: AAGVIQSPRHLIKEKRETATLKCYPIPRHDTVYWYQQGPGQDPQFLISFYEKMQSDKGSIPDRFSAQQFSDYHSELNMSSLELGDSALYFCASRLKRTVEAFFGQGTRLTVV.

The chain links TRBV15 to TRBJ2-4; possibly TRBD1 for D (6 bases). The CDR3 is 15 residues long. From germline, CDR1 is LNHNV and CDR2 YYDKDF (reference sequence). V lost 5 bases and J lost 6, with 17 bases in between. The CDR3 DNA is TGTGCCACCAGCGCCAGGGCCAGGGGTGGAAACATTCAGTACTTC. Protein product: CATSARARGGNIQYF.

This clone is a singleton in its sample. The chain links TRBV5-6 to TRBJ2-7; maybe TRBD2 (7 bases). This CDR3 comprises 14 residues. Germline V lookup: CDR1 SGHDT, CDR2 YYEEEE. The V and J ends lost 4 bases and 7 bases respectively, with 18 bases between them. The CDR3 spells CASSDNGGATEQYF. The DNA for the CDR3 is TGTGCCAGCAGCGACAATGGGGGGGCCACAGAGCAGTACTTC.

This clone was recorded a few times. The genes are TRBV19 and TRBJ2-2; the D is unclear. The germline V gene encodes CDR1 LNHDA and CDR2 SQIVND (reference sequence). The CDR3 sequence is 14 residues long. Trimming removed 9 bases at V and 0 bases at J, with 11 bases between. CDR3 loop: CASAPRANTGELFF. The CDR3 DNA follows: TGTGCCAGCGCTCCAAGGGCGAACACCGGGGAGCTGTTTTTT.

The DNA of the CDR3 is TGTGCCACCAGCGGGACTGAAGTGGGTTACAATATTGAGCAGTTCTTC. Translated, it gives CATSGTEVGYNIEQFF. V usage is TRBV15 and J usage is TRBJ2-1; perhaps TRBD2 as D (6 bases). In germline, CDR1 is LNHNV, CDR2 YYDKDF (reference sequence). CDR3 size: 16 residues. V was trimmed by 5 bases and J by 9 bases, leaving 23 bases between them.

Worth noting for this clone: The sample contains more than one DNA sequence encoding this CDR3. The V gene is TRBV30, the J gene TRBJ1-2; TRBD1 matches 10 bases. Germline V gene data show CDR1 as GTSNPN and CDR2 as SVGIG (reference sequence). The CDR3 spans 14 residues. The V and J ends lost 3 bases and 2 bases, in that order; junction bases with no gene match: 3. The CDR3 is CAWSDRGRNYGYTF. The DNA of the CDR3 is TGTGCCTGGAGCGACAGGGGGCGCAACTATGGCTACACCTTC.

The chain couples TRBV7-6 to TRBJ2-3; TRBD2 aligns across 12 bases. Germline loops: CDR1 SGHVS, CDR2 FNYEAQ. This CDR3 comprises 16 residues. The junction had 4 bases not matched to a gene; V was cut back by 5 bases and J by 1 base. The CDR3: CASSHRLAGGTDTQYF. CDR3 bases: TGTGCCAGCAGCCACAGACTAGCGGGAGGCACAGATACGCAGTATTTT.

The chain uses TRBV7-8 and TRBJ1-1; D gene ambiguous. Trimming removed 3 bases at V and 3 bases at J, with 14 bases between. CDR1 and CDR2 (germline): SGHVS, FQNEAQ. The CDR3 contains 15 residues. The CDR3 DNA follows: TGTGCCAGCAGCTTCCAACGGGCTAGGGACACTGAAGCTTTCTTT. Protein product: CASSFQRARDTEAFF. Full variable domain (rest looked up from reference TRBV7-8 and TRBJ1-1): GAGVSQSPRYKVAKRGQDVALRCDPISGHVSLFWYQQALGQGPEFLTYFQNEAQLDKSGLPSDRFFAERPEGSVSTLKIQRTQQEDSAVYLCASSFQRARDTEAFFGQGTRLTVV.

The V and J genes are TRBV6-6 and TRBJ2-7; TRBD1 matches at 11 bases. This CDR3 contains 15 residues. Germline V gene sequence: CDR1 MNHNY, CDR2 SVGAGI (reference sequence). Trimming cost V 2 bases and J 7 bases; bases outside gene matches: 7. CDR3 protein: CASSYSGQGAGEQYF. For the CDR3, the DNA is TGTGCCAGCAGTTACAGCGGACAGGGGGCTGGTGAGCAGTACTTC.

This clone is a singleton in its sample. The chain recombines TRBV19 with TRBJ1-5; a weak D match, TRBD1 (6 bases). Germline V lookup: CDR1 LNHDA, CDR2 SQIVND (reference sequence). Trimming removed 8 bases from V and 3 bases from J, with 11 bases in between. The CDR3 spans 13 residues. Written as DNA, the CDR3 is TGTGCCAGTTCTTCAGGGGCCAATCAGCCCCAGCATTTT. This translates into CASSSGANQPQHF.

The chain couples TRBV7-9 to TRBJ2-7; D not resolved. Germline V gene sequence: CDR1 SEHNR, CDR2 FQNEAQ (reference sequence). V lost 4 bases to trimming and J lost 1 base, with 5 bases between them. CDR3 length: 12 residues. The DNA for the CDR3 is TGTGCCAGCAGCTCGCGATCCTACGAGCAGTACTTC. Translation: CASSSRSYEQYF.

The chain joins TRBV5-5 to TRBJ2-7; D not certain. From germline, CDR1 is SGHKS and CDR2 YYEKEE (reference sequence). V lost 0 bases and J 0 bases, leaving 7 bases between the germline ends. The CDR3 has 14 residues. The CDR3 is CASSLVYPSYEQYF. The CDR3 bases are TGTGCCAGCAGCTTGGTGTACCCCTCCTACGAGCAGTACTTC.

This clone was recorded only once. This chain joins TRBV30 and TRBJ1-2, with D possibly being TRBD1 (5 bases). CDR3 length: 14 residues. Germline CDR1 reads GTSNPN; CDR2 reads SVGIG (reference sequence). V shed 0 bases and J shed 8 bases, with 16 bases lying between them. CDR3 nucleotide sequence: TGTGCCTGGAGTGTACCCAACAGGATTAGGGGCTACACCTTC. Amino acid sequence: CAWSVPNRIRGYTF.

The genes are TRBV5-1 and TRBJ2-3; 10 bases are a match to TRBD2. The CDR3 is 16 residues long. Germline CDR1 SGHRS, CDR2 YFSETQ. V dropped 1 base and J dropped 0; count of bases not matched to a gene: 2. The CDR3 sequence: CASSLTSGTSTDTQYF. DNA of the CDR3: TGCGCCAGCAGCTTGACTAGCGGGACTAGCACAGATACGCAGTATTTT.

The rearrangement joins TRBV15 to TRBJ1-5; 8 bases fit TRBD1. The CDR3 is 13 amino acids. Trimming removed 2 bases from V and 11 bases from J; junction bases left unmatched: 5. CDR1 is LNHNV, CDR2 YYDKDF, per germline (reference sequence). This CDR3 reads CATSRNRGTAQHF. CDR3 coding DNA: TGTGCCACCAGCAGAAACAGGGGGACAGCCCAGCATTTT.

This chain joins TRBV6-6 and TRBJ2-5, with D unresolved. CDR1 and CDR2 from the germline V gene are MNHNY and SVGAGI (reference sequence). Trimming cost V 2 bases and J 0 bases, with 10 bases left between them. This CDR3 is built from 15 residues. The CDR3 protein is CASSYESRYQETQYF. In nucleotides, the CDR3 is TGTGCCAGCAGTTACGAATCTCGGTACCAAGAGACCCAGTACTTC.

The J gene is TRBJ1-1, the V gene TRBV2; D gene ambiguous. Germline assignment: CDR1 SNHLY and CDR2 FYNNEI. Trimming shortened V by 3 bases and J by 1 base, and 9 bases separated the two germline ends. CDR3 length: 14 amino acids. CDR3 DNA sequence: TGTGCCAGCAGTGAGCGCAGCAAGAACACTGAAGCTTTCTTT. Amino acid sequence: CASSERSKNTEAFF.

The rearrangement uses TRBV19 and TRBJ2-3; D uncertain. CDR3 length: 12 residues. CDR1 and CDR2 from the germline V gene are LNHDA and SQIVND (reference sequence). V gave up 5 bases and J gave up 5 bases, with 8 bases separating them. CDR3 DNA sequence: TGTGCCAGTAGTCCCAACCTAGATACGCAGTATTTT. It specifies CASSPNLDTQYF.

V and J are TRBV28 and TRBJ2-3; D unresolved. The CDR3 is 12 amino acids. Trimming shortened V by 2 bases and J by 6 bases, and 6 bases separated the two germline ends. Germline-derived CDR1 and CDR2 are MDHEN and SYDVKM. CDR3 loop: CASSLGFDTQYF. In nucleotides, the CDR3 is TGTGCCAGCAGTTTAGGGTTCGATACGCAGTATTTT.

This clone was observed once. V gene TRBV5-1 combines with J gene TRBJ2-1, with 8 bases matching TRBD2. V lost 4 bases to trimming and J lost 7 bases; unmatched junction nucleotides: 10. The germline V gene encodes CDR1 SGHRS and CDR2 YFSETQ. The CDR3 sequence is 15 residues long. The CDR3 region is CASSTAGTRGNEQFF. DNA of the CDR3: TGCGCCAGCAGCACCGCCGGGACTAGAGGTAATGAGCAGTTCTTC.

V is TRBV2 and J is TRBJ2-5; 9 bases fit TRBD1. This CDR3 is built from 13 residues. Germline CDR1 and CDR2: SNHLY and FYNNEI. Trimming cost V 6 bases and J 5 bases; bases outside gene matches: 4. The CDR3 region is CASSTGGVETQYF. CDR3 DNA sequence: TGTGCCAGCAGCACAGGGGGCGTGGAGACCCAGTACTTC.

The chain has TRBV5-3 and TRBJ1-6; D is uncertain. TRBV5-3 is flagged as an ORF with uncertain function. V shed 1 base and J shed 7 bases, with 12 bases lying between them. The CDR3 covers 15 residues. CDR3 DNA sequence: TGTGCCAGAAGCTTGTCTCACGGATTAAATTCACCCCTCCACTTT. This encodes CARSLSHGLNSPLHF.

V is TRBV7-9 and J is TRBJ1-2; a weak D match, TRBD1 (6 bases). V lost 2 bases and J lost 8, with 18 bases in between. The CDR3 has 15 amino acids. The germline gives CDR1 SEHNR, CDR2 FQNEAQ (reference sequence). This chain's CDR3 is CASSLIQGAVGGYTF. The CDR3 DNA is TGTGCCAGCAGCTTAATACAGGGAGCAGTTGGCGGCTACACCTTC.

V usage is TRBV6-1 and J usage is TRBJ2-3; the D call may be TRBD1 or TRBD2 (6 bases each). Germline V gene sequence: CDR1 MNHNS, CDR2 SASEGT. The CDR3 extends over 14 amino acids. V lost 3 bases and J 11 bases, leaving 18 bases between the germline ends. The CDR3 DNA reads TGTGCCAGCAGTGATATTGGGGGCGGGGTGAGGCAGTATTTT. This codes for CASSDIGGGVRQYF.

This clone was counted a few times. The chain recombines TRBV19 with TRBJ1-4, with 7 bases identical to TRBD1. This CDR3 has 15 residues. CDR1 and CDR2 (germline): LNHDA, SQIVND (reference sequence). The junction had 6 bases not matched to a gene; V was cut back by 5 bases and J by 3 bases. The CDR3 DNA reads TGTGCCAGTAGTCAACCGGGACAGTCTAATGAAAAACTGTTTTTT. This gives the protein CASSQPGQSNEKLFF.

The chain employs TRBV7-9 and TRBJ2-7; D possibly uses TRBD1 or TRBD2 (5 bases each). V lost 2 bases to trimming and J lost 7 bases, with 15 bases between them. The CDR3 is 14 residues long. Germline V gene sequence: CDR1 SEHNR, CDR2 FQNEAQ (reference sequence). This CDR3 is CASSLSAPRGEQYF. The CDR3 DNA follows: TGTGCCAGCAGCTTATCCGCTCCGAGGGGAGAGCAGTACTTC. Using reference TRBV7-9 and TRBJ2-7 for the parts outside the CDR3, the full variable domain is DTGVSQNPRHKITKRGQNVTFRCDPISEHNRLYWYRQTLGQGPEFLTYFQNEAQLEKSRLLSDRFSAERPKGSFSTLEIQRTEQGDSAMYLCASSLSAPRGEQYFGPGTRLTVT.

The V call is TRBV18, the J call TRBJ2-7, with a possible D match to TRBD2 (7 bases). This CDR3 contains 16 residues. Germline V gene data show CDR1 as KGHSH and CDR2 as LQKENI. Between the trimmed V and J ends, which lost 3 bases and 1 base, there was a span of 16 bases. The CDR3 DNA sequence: TGTGCCAGCTCACCCGTCGGGGGAGGGGGTTCCTACGAGCAGTACTTC. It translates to CASSPVGGGGSYEQYF.

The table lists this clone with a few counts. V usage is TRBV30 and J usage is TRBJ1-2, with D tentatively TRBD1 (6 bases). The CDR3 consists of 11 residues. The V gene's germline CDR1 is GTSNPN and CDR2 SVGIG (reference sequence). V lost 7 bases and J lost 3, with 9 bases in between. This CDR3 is CAFDRYYGYTF. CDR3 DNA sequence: TGTGCCTTTGACAGGTACTATGGCTACACCTTC.

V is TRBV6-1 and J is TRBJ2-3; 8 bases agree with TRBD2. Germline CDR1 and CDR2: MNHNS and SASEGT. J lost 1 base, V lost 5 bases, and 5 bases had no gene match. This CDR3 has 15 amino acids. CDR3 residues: CASSRGGLGTDTQYF. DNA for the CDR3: TGTGCCAGCAGTCGGGGGGGCCTGGGCACAGATACGCAGTATTTT.

This CDR3 reads CASSRSRDRGKVNEQFF. The CDR3 DNA reads TGTGCCAGCAGCCGTTCCCGGGACAGGGGTAAAGTGAATGAGCAGTTCTTC. This chain connects TRBV14 to TRBJ2-1; the match to TRBD1 covers 10 bases. The CDR3 sequence is 17 residues long. V was pared by 4 bases and J by 7 bases, with 13 bases of the junction left unmatched. Germline assignment: CDR1 SGHDN and CDR2 FVKESK.